This is a list of T cell receptor beta chains from one sample in a study of cytomegalovirus exposure and HLA in healthy donors. This table comes from immunoSEQ multiplex PCR, and its TCRdb copy is limited to in-frame clones, with some not included. The sample yields about 120,000 clones, roughly 90% seen once. What was sequenced was PBMCs. Every receptor here comes from a woman between 18 and 29 years old in good health and CMV-seropositive. CDR3s leave out the opening cysteine and the closing phenylalanine or tryptophan.

j_gene	v_gene	CDR3aa
TRBJ1-3	TRBV7-9	ASSLAGATGNTIY
TRBJ1-5	TRBV7-8	ASCVRAGQPQH
TRBJ1-2	TRBV29-1	SVVWSAVYGYT
TRBJ2-7	TRBV5-6	ASSQTGTAYEQY
TRBJ2-3	TRBV2	AITMGWDTQY
TRBJ1-5	TRBV28	ASSSRDSNQPQH
TRBJ2-7	TRBV29-1	SVVGTGWSYEQY
TRBJ2-7	TRBV18	ASSPRTGSYEQY
TRBJ1-2	TRBV14	ASSVALLEDGYT
TRBJ2-7	TRBV6-6	ASSRGGGVGEQY
TRBJ2-7	TRBV4-2	ASSQERGPYEQY
TRBJ2-5	TRBV2	ASSPDTGETQY
TRBJ2-7	TRBV5-5	ASRTPGQGTYEQY
TRBJ1-1	TRBV7-9	ASSLSGGDTEAF
TRBJ2-7	TRBV7-8	ASSSQSSYEQY
TRBJ1-3	TRBV19	ASSIIAGTGNTIY
TRBJ2-7	TRBV2	ASHGTGTYEQY
TRBJ2-1	TRBV4-2	ASSQDGSLNEQF
TRBJ2-3	TRBV7-2	ASSHRLGTDTQY
TRBJ2-7	TRBV6-6	ASSPDNYEQY
TRBJ1-1	TRBV18	ASSQGWANTEAF
TRBJ1-2	TRBV4-1	ASSQDTRYT
TRBJ2-1	TRBV5-1	ASSLTSGTSYNEQF
TRBJ2-7	TRBV6-5	ASSSIGQGEQY
TRBJ1-6	TRBV4-1	ASSQRGQDNSPLH
TRBJ2-7	TRBV27	ASSLQRGQAYEQY
TRBJ2-5	TRBV25-1	ASSERGHQETQY
TRBJ1-1	TRBV7-9	ASSRQSRGQAF
TRBJ1-1	TRBV4-1	ASSQASGIYAEAF
TRBJ2-2	TRBV4-2	ASSQEAGGPGELF
TRBJ1-1	TRBV9	ASSAREAGARTEAF
TRBJ1-2	TRBV10-3	AISGGHTANYGYT
TRBJ2-3	TRBV6-5	ASSYRGLNSDTQY
TRBJ1-2	TRBV6-5	ASSYATGVGNYGYT
TRBJ2-7	TRBV4-3	ASSQGGGRGYEQY
TRBJ2-1	TRBV11-2	ASSWGLAGGNEQF
TRBJ2-7	TRBV14	ASSQELVPSGSRDEQY
TRBJ2-1	TRBV30	AWDGTGQRNEQF
TRBJ2-3	TRBV4-2	ASSQAADTDTQY
TRBJ2-2	TRBV19	ASSRNSNTGELF
TRBJ1-1	TRBV19	ASSLDRGGTEAF
TRBJ2-1	TRBV15	ATSRGTSGGVGQF
TRBJ1-3	TRBV14	ASSQTGNTIY
TRBJ1-2	TRBV18	ASSLTTGWDGYT
TRBJ1-3	TRBV7-3	ASSLIGGTGNTIY
TRBJ1-1	TRBV5-4	ASSTDRVSEAF
TRBJ2-1	TRBV19	ASSIKGAVEQF
TRBJ2-1	TRBV7-8	ASSLTGSNNEQF
TRBJ1-1	TRBV4-1	ASSQGPYTEAF
TRBJ1-1	TRBV2	ASTMGDMNTEAF
TRBJ1-2	TRBV7-9	ASSSSGGDYGYT
TRBJ1-1	TRBV19	ASRTTGNQSF
TRBJ1-2	TRBV27	ASRLTRHLNYGYT
TRBJ2-7	TRBV15	ATSAGRGRTYEQY
TRBJ2-6	TRBV7-2	ASKRTIQGAGANVLT
TRBJ2-5	TRBV7-9	ASTRGRQETQY
TRBJ2-2	TRBV9	ASRRTVRGGELF